Each of the 30 T cell receptor beta chains below was sequenced from the same sample in a study of T-cell reconstitution after alpha-beta-depleted transplantation in children. The TCRbeta library was prepared with unique molecular identifiers. TCRdb used MiXCR to reprocess the PCR reads, holding one entry per CDR3 protein. Of over 150,000 distinct CDR3 sequences listed, around 7% are singletons. This specimen was PBMCs, taken before TCRalphabeta/CD19-depleted stem cell transplant. Receptor source: a boy aged 2 to 9 with acute lymphoblastic leukemia, due to receive a stem cell transplant.

There are many counts of this clonotype. The chain combines TRBV29-1 with TRBJ2-5; D uncertain. V lost 4 bases to trimming and J lost 5 bases, with 5 bases between them. Germline V CDR1 and CDR2: SQVTM, ANQGSEA. The CDR3 totals 10 residues. CDR3 amino acids: CSVARETQYF. In nucleotides, the CDR3 is TGCAGCGTTGCCCGTGAGACCCAGTACTTC. The variable domain in full, completed from reference TRBV29-1 and TRBJ2-5, reads SAVISQKPSRDICQRGTSLTIQCQVDSQVTMMFWYRQQPGQSLTLIATANQGSEATYESGFVIDKFPISRPNLTFSTLTVSNMSPEDSSIYLCSVARETQYFGPGTRLLVL.

This clonotype was seen at least ten times. The CDR3 is CASSLSGPAYEQYF. The CDR3 nucleotides read TGTGCCAGCAGTTTAAGCGGGCCAGCCTACGAGCAGTACTTC. This chain links TRBV28 with TRBJ2-7; maybe TRBD2 (6 bases). Germline lookup yields CDR1 MDHEN and CDR2 SYDVKM. Trimming took 2 bases from V and 2 from J, leaving 10 bases between them. The CDR3 sequence is 14 residues long.

This clonotype was counted many times. The J gene is TRBJ2-7, the V gene TRBV27, with D tentatively TRBD2 (6 bases). The V end lost 5 bases, the J end lost 3 bases, and 20 bases lay between the germline ends. Per germline, CDR1 MNHEY and CDR2 SMNVEV (reference sequence). This CDR3 contains 16 residues. CDR3 coding DNA: TGTGCCAGCAGTCCGCGCACCGGGACTTCAAGCTACGAGCAGTACTTC. Amino acid sequence: CASSPRTGTSSYEQYF.

The chain is built from TRBV5-1 and TRBJ2-3; D is possibly TRBD1 or TRBD2 (5 bases each). With 4 bases removed from V and 4 bases from J, the gap between germline ends came to 19 bases. This CDR3 has 16 amino acids. Per germline, CDR1 SGHRS and CDR2 YFSETQ. The CDR3 DNA reads TGCGCCAGCAGCCCGCACCCGGGACCTGGGGCAGATACGCAGTATTTT. Its protein product is CASSPHPGPGADTQYF. Based on the CDR3 plus reference TRBV5-1 and TRBJ2-3, the full variable domain is KAGVTQTPRYLIKTRGQQVTLSCSPISGHRSVSWYQQTPGQGLQFLFEYFSETQRNKGNFPGRFSGRQFSNSRSEMNVSTLELGDSALYLCASSPHPGPGADTQYFGPGTRLTVL.

The chain carries TRBV7-8 and TRBJ1-2, with D perhaps matching TRBD1 (5 bases). The CDR3 sequence is 13 residues long. The V gene lost 6 bases and the J gene lost 3 bases, with 11 bases spanning the gap. The germline CDR1 and CDR2 sequences are SGHVS and FQNEAQ. The CDR3 region has the DNA TGTGCCAGCAGTCCTGCGGGGGACTATGGCTACACCTTC. Encoded protein: CASSPAGDYGYTF.

This clonotype was counted ten times or more. The chain carries TRBV28 and TRBJ1-2, with a weak D call TRBD1 (5 bases). Germline CDR1 is MDHEN and CDR2 is SYDVKM. V was trimmed by 6 bases and J by 5 bases, leaving 7 bases between them. This CDR3 has 11 residues. The CDR3 region has the DNA TGTGCCAGCAGCCCAGGGTATGGCTACACCTTC. Amino acids: CASSPGYGYTF.

This clonotype was seen more than once but under ten times. The genes are TRBV3-1 and TRBJ2-2; 8 bases map to TRBD2. Germline-derived CDR1 and CDR2 are LGHDT and YNNKEL (reference sequence). Trimming took 1 base from V and 2 from J; bases not matched to a gene: 9. The CDR3 is made up of 18 amino acids. The CDR3 DNA reads TGTGCCAGCAGCCAAGGCCAGCGGGGGCCCACCAACACCGGGGAGCTGTTTTTT. It encodes CASSQGQRGPTNTGELFF.

This clonotype was seen ten or more times. The J gene is TRBJ2-5, the V gene TRBV11-2; 9 bases align to TRBD2. The germline V gene encodes CDR1 SGHAT and CDR2 FQNNGV. The V and J ends lost 5 bases and 4 bases, in that order; junction bases with no gene match: 8. The CDR3 runs to 15 residues. CDR3 in DNA: TGTGCCAGCAGCCTACTTAGCGGGAGAGGAGAGACCCAGTACTTC. Its translation is CASSLLSGRGETQYF.

This clonotype occurred many times. The rearrangement uses TRBV28 and TRBJ1-4; TRBD1 is a possible D gene (5 bases). The CDR3 has 13 residues. CDR1 is MDHEN and CDR2 is SYDVKM in the germline V gene. V gave up 7 bases and J gave up 7 bases, with 13 bases separating them. Written as DNA, the CDR3 is TGTGCCAGCACCCCCGACAGAACTGAAAAACTGTTTTTT. Amino acid sequence: CASTPDRTEKLFF.

The table lists this clonotype with a few counts. The chain links TRBV7-6 to TRBJ2-7; weak D call: TRBD2 (5 bases). V lost 2 bases to trimming and J lost 3 bases, with 17 bases between them. The CDR3 covers 16 residues. The germline V gene has CDR1 SGHVS and CDR2 FNYEAQ. CDR3 DNA sequence: TGTGCCAGCAGCTTAAGCGCTAGAGGGCCCGTCTACGAGCAGTACTTC. This gives the protein CASSLSARGPVYEQYF.

In this sample, this clonotype turned up a few times. This rearrangement joins TRBV14 to TRBJ1-6; the D is unclear. The CDR3 runs to 14 residues. V was cut by 4 bases and J by 8 bases, with 12 bases left in between. Germline assignment: CDR1 SGHDN and CDR2 FVKESK. The CDR3: CASSPFRTDSPLHF. The CDR3, as DNA: TGTGCCAGCAGCCCCTTTCGGACGGATTCACCCCTCCACTTT.

The CDR3 DNA reads TGCAGTGCTAGCCCCGACTCGGAATTCTACGAGCAGTACTTC. The encoded protein is CSASPDSEFYEQYF. The chain carries TRBV20-1 and TRBJ2-7; D is ambiguous. The germline V gene has CDR1 DFQATT and CDR2 SNEGSKA (reference sequence). The ends were cut back, 3 bases at V and 3 bases at J, with 15 bases in the middle. The CDR3 is 14 amino acids.

This clonotype was seen repeatedly, ten times or more. The rearrangement uses TRBV28 and TRBJ2-6, with D perhaps TRBD2 (7 bases). The CDR3 spans 16 residues. Germline CDR1 reads MDHEN; CDR2 reads SYDVKM. V was cut by 4 bases and J by 3 bases, with 13 bases left in between. In DNA form, the CDR3 reads TGTGCCAGCAGTTACGGACTAGGGGGTGGGGCCAACGTCCTGACTTTC. This codes for CASSYGLGGGANVLTF.

This clonotype was seen repeatedly, ten times or more. V and J are TRBV7-9 and TRBJ1-1; D is undetermined. CDR1 and CDR2 (germline): SEHNR, FQNEAQ (reference sequence). Trimming left V 4 bases short and J 7 bases short, with 10 bases between. The length of the CDR3 is 12 residues. The DNA for the CDR3 is TGTGCCAGCAGCTCAGCAGGACTTGAAGCTTTCTTT. It translates to CASSSAGLEAFF. The variable domain in full, completed from reference TRBV7-9 and TRBJ1-1, reads DTGVSQNPRHKITKRGQNVTFRCDPISEHNRLYWYRQTLGQGPEFLTYFQNEAQLEKSRLLSDRFSAERPKGSFSTLEIQRTEQGDSAMYLCASSSAGLEAFFGQGTRLTVV.

This clonotype was recorded at least ten times. The chain is built from TRBV10-3 and TRBJ2-3, with D unresolved. There are 11 residues in the CDR3. The germline gives CDR1 ENHRY, CDR2 SYGVKD. V gave up 6 bases and J gave up 11 bases, with 12 bases separating them. The CDR3 region is CAIRDYLGQYF. CDR3 DNA sequence: TGTGCCATCAGGGATTACCTCGGGCAGTATTTT.

The J gene is TRBJ2-1, the V gene TRBV6-1, with 9 bases identical to TRBD2. J lost 4 bases, V lost 7 bases, and 11 bases had no gene match. There are 16 residues in the CDR3. Germline V CDR1 and CDR2: MNHNS, SASEGT. The CDR3 nucleotides are TGTGCCAGCACACTACTAGCGGGCCCTTTGTACAATGAGCAGTTCTTC. This translates into CASTLLAGPLYNEQFF.

This clonotype showed up many times. J is TRBJ2-7 and V is TRBV7-9; 10 bases line up with TRBD2. From germline, CDR1 is SEHNR and CDR2 FQNEAQ (reference sequence). J lost 4 bases, V lost 6 bases, and 9 bases had no gene match. The CDR3 is 15 residues long. CDR3 amino acids: CASSYPSGGTYEQYF. CDR3 nucleotides: TGTGCCAGCAGTTACCCTAGCGGGGGAACATACGAGCAGTACTTC.

The table lists this clonotype with many counts. CDR3 region: CASSPYPAGGPTDTQYF. The CDR3 DNA is TGTGCCAGCAGCCCCTATCCAGCGGGAGGGCCTACAGATACGCAGTATTTT. This sequence joins TRBV7-6 and TRBJ2-3; TRBD2 matches 10 bases. Germline V lookup: CDR1 SGHVS, CDR2 FNYEAQ. The CDR3 is 17 amino acids. Germline trimming cut 5 bases from V and 3 bases from J; bases unmatched to any gene: 11.

On this clonotype: A much larger clone is a single base away; this may be a read error. The chain joins TRBV28 to TRBJ2-3; D possibly corresponds to TRBD1 (5 bases). Germline V gene sequence: CDR1 MDHEN, CDR2 SYDVKM. The CDR3 consists of 13 residues. This CDR3 is CASRVRARDTRYF. The CDR3 DNA follows: TGTGCCAGCAGGGTCAGGGCAAGAGATACGCGGTATTTT. The entire variable domain, with the rest obtained from reference TRBV28 and TRBJ2-3, is as follows: DVKVTQSSRYLVKRTGEKVFLECVQDMDHENMFWYRQDPGLGLRLIYFSYDVKMKEKGDIPEGYSVSREKKERFSLILESASTNQTSMYLCASRVRARDTRYFGPGTRLTVL.

This clonotype was counted at least ten times. The chain carries TRBV3-1 and TRBJ2-1; D possibly uses TRBD1 or TRBD2 (5 bases each). Trimming took off 5 bases at V and 2 bases at J, with 19 bases between the two ends. The CDR3 contains 17 residues. Germline-derived CDR1 and CDR2 are LGHDT and YNNKEL (reference sequence). CDR3 nucleotides: TGTGCCAGCAGCGCGCCAATGGGGGTTGGAGCCTACAATGAGCAGTTCTTC. It translates to CASSAPMGVGAYNEQFF.

The sample holds many counts of this clonotype. The chain carries TRBV12-3 or TRBV12-4 and TRBJ1-2; 7 bases line up with TRBD1. Trimming at V came to 6 bases and at J to 8 bases, leaving 15 bases not matched to a gene. CDR3 length: 15 residues. This CDR3 is CASSRPAGGNEGYTF. The CDR3 coding sequence is TGTGCCAGCAGCCGCCCCGCAGGGGGGAATGAAGGCTACACCTTC.

CDR3 DNA sequence: TGTGCCAGCAGCCCCCAGGACAGGGGGTTTAATGGCTACACCTTC. This codes for CASSPQDRGFNGYTF. This chain joins TRBV7-9 and TRBJ1-2; TRBD1 aligns across 10 bases. Losses at the gene ends were 5 bases for V and 6 bases for J; bases not matched to a gene: 9. The CDR3 runs to 15 residues. Germline assignment: CDR1 SEHNR and CDR2 FQNEAQ (reference sequence).

This clonotype was observed a few times. The chain links TRBV6-1 to TRBJ2-7, with D perhaps matching TRBD1 (7 bases). V was pared by 6 bases and J by 3 bases, with 15 bases between. This CDR3 spans 14 amino acids. Germline CDR1 and CDR2: MNHNS and SASEGT. The CDR3 sequence: CASRIGGQNYEQYF. CDR3 DNA: TGTGCCAGCAGGATCGGGGGACAGAACTACGAGCAGTACTTC.

This clonotype was seen more than once but under ten times. The chain joins TRBV7-9 to TRBJ2-7, with 11 bases aligning to TRBD2. This CDR3 has 16 residues. Germline V gene data show CDR1 as SEHNR and CDR2 as FQNEAQ (reference sequence). With 5 bases clipped from V and 6 bases from J, the junction kept 12 bases outside the gene matches. The CDR3 spells CASSLQVAGGGREQYF. The CDR3 DNA sequence: TGTGCCAGCAGCCTCCAGGTAGCGGGAGGGGGCCGCGAGCAGTACTTC. The full variable domain, completed using reference TRBV7-9 and TRBJ2-7, is DTGVSQNPRHKITKRGQNVTFRCDPISEHNRLYWYRQTLGQGPEFLTYFQNEAQLEKSRLLSDRFSAERPKGSFSTLEIQRTEQGDSAMYLCASSLQVAGGGREQYFGPGTRLTVT.

This clonotype was seen at least ten times. This rearrangement joins TRBV25-1 to TRBJ2-5; TRBD2 aligns across 10 bases. Germline lookup yields CDR1 MGHDK and CDR2 SYGVNS. V gave up 4 bases and J gave up 7 bases; unmatched junction bases: 12. CDR3 length: 16 amino acids. CDR3: CASSGYSGRYKGTQYF. CDR3 DNA: TGTGCCAGCAGTGGGTATAGCGGGAGGTACAAGGGGACCCAGTACTTC.

This clonotype has ten or more counts. The chain couples TRBV7-9 to TRBJ2-7, with D possibly matching TRBD2 (5 bases). Trimming removed 5 bases from V and 1 base from J, with 15 bases in between. CDR3 length equals 15 residues. Germline V gene lookup returns CDR1 SEHNR and CDR2 FQNEAQ (reference sequence). Here the CDR3 reads CASSTPGVRSYEQYF. As DNA, the CDR3 is TGTGCCAGCAGCACCCCCGGGGTTCGGTCCTACGAGCAGTACTTC.

The chain has TRBV2 and TRBJ1-2, with D tentatively TRBD1 (5 bases). V lost 1 base, J lost 10 bases, and 10 bases lay in between. Germline-derived CDR1 and CDR2 are SNHLY and FYNNEI. The CDR3 spans 12 residues. The CDR3 reads CASSEGQRVYTF. The CDR3 bases are TGTGCCAGCAGTGAAGGACAGCGAGTCTACACCTTC.

This clonotype was picked up many times. This chain uses TRBV7-2 with TRBJ2-7; D uncertain. This CDR3 spans 14 amino acids. V was pared by 2 bases and J by 0 bases, with 8 bases between. Germline V gene sequence: CDR1 SGHTA, CDR2 FQGNSA. CDR3 sequence (DNA): TGTGCCAGCAGCTTAAACAGAGACTCCTACGAGCAGTACTTC. This encodes CASSLNRDSYEQYF.

This clonotype was detected many times. The chain employs TRBV28 and TRBJ1-5; weak D call: TRBD1 (5 bases). Trimming pared 6 bases from V and 0 bases from J, leaving 15 bases between. The CDR3 totals 16 residues. CDR1 is MDHEN, CDR2 SYDVKM, per germline. The CDR3 DNA sequence: TGTGCCAGCAGGAGGAGGGGCGATTATAGCAATCAGCCCCAGCATTTT. Translating it yields CASRRRGDYSNQPQHF.

This clonotype was counted between two and nine times. The chain combines TRBV7-2 with TRBJ2-3; D is unclear. Germline-derived CDR1 and CDR2 are SGHTA and FQGNSA. With 0 bases removed from V and 6 bases from J, the gap between germline ends came to 10 bases. This CDR3 has 14 amino acids. The CDR3 sequence is CASSLAVIGDTQYF. DNA for the CDR3: TGTGCCAGCAGCTTAGCTGTGATCGGGGATACGCAGTATTTT.